These 3 T cell receptor beta chains came from one sample sequenced in a study of T cells in Graves' hyperthyroidism and ophthalmopathy. TCR beta CDR3 sequences were amplified from RNA transcripts. HTBI primers were employed in a first-round RT-PCR of the TCR CDR3. MiXCR was run by TCRdb on the multiplex PCR reads, yielding one entry per CDR3 protein. The sample contains approximately 590,000 distinct CDR3 sequences, 46% of which appear only once. What was sequenced was peripheral blood or thyroid tissue (not recorded which). Receptor source: a young woman with Graves' hyperthyroidism.

The V and J genes are TRBV20-1 and TRBJ1-6; D is unresolved. The V gene lost 3 bases and the J gene lost 3 bases, with 9 bases spanning the gap. CDR1 is DFQATT and CDR2 is SNEGSKA in the germline V gene (reference sequence). The CDR3 has 14 residues. Written as DNA, the CDR3 is TGCAGTGCTAGTGATACAGACTATAATTCACCCCTCCACTTT. It is translated as CSASDTDYNSPLHF.

As DNA, the CDR3 is TGTGCCAGCGGGGGGAATGAGCAGTTCTTC. It specifies CASGGNEQFF. The chain employs TRBV9 and TRBJ2-1, with a tentative D call TRBD2 (6 bases). V was cut by 7 bases and J by 7 bases, with 6 bases left in between. CDR1 is SGDLS, CDR2 YYNGEE, per germline. The CDR3 has 10 amino acids.

Only a few counts were recorded for this clonotype. The chain carries TRBV5-1 and TRBJ2-7; D possibly corresponds to TRBD2 (6 bases). The CDR3 runs 16 residues. Germline-derived CDR1 and CDR2 are SGHRS and YFSETQ. Trimming cost V 0 bases and J 7 bases, with 20 bases left between them. CDR3 loop: CASSLADDGRRREQYF. Written as DNA, the CDR3 is TGCGCCAGCAGCTTGGCAGACGACGGGAGAAGGAGGGAGCAGTACTTC.